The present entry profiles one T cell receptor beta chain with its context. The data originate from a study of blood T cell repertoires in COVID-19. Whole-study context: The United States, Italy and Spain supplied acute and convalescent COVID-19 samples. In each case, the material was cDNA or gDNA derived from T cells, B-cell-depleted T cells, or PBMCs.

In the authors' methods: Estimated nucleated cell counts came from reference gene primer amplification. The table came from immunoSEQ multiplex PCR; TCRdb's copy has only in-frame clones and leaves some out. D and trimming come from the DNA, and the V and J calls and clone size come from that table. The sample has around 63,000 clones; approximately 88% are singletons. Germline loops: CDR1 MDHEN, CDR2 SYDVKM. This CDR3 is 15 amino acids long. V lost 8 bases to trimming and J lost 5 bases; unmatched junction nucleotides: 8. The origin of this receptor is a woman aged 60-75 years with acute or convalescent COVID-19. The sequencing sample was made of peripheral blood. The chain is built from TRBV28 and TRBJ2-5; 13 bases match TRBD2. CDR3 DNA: TGTGCCAGCGCGGGACTAGCGGGGCCCGGGGAGACCCAGTACTTC. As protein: CASAGLAGPGETQYF.